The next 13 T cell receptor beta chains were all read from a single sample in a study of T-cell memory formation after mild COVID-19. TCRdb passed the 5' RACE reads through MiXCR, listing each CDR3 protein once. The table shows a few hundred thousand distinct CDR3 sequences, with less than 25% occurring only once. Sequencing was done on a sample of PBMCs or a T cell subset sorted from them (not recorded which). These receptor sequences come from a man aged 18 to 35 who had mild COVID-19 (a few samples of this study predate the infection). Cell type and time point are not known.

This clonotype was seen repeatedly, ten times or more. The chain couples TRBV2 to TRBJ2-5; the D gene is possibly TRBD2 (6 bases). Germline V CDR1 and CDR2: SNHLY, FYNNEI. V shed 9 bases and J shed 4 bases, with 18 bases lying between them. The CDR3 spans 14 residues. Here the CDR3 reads CASYSVGGGETQYF. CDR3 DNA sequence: TGTGCCAGTTATAGCGTGGGAGGCGGAGAGACCCAGTACTTC.

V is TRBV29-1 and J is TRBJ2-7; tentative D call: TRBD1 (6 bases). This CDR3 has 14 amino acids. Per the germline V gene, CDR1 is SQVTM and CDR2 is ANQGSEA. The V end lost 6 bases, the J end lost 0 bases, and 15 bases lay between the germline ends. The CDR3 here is CSVIPDSSSYEQYV. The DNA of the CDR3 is TGCAGCGTCATACCGGACAGTAGCTCCTACGAGCAGTACGTC.

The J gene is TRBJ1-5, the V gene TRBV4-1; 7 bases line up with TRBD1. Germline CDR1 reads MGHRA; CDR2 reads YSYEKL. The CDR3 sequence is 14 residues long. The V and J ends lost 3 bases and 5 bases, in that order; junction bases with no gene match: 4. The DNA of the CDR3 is TGCGCCAGCAGCCATGAGACAGGGTATCAGCCCCAGCATTTT. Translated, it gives CASSHETGYQPQHF.

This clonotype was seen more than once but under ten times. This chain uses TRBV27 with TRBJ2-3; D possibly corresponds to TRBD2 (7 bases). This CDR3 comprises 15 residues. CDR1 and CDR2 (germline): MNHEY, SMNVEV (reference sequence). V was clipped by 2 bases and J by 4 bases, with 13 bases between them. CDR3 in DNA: TGTGCCAGCAGTTTAACCGGGGGGCGCGCAGATACGCAGTATTTT. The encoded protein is CASSLTGGRADTQYF.

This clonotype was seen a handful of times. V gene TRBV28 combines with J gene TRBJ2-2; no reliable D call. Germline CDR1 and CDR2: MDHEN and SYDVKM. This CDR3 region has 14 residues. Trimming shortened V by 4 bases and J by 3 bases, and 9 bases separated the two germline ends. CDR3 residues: CASSSIADTGELFF. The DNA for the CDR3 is TGTGCCAGCAGTTCGATCGCCGACACCGGGGAGCTGTTTTTT.

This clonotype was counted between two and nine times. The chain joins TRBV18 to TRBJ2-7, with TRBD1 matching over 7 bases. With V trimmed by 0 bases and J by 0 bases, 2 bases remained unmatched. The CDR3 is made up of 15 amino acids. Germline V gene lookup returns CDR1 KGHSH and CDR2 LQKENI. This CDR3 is CASSPPGGSSYEQYF. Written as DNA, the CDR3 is TGTGCCAGCTCACCACCAGGGGGCAGCTCCTACGAGCAGTACTTC.

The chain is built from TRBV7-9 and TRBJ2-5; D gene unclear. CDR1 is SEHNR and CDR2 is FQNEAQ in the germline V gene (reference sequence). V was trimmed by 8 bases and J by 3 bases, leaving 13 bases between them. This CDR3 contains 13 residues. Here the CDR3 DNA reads TGTGCCAGCCTCGGTTGGGCCGAAGAGACCCAGTACTTC. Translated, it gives CASLGWAEETQYF.

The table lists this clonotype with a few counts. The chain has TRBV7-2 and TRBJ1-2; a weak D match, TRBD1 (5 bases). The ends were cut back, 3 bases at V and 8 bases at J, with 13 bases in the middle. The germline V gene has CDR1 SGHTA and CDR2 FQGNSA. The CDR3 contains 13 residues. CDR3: CASSLGGAWGYTF. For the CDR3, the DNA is TGTGCCAGCAGCTTGGGCGGGGCGTGGGGCTACACCTTC.

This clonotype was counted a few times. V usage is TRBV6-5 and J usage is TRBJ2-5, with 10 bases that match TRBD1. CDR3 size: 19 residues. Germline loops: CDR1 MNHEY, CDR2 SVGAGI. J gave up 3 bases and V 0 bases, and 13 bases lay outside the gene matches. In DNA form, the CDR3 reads TGTGCCAGCAGTTACTCCGGGACAGGGGTTTGGGGGGATGAAGAGACCCAGTACTTC. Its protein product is CASSYSGTGVWGDEETQYF.

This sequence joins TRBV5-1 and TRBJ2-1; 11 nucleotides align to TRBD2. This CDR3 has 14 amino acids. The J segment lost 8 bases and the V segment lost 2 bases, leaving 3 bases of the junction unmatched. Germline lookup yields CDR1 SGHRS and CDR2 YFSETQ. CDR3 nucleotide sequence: TGCGCCAGCAGCTTTAGCGGGGGGGCCGATGAGCAGTTCTTC. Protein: CASSFSGGADEQFF.

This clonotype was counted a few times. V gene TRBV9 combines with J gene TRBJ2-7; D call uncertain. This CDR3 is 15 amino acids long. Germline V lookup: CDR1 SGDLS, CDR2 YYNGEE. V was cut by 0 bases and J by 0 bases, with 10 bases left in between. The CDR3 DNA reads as TGTGCCAGCAGCGTAGGTTCTCTTAGCTCCTACGAGCAGTACTTC. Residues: CASSVGSLSSYEQYF.

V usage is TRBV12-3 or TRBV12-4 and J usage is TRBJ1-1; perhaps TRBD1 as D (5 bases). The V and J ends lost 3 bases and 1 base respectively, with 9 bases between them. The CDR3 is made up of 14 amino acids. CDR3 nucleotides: TGTGCCAGCAGTTTGGGACCGCAGAACACTGAAGCTTTCTTT. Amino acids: CASSLGPQNTEAFF.

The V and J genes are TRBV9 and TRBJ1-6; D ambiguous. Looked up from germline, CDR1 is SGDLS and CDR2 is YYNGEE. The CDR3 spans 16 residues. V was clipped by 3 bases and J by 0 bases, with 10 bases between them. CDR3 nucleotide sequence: TGTGCCAGCAGCGGGCATCTGAGCTCCTATAATTCACCCCTCCACTTT. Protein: CASSGHLSSYNSPLHF.